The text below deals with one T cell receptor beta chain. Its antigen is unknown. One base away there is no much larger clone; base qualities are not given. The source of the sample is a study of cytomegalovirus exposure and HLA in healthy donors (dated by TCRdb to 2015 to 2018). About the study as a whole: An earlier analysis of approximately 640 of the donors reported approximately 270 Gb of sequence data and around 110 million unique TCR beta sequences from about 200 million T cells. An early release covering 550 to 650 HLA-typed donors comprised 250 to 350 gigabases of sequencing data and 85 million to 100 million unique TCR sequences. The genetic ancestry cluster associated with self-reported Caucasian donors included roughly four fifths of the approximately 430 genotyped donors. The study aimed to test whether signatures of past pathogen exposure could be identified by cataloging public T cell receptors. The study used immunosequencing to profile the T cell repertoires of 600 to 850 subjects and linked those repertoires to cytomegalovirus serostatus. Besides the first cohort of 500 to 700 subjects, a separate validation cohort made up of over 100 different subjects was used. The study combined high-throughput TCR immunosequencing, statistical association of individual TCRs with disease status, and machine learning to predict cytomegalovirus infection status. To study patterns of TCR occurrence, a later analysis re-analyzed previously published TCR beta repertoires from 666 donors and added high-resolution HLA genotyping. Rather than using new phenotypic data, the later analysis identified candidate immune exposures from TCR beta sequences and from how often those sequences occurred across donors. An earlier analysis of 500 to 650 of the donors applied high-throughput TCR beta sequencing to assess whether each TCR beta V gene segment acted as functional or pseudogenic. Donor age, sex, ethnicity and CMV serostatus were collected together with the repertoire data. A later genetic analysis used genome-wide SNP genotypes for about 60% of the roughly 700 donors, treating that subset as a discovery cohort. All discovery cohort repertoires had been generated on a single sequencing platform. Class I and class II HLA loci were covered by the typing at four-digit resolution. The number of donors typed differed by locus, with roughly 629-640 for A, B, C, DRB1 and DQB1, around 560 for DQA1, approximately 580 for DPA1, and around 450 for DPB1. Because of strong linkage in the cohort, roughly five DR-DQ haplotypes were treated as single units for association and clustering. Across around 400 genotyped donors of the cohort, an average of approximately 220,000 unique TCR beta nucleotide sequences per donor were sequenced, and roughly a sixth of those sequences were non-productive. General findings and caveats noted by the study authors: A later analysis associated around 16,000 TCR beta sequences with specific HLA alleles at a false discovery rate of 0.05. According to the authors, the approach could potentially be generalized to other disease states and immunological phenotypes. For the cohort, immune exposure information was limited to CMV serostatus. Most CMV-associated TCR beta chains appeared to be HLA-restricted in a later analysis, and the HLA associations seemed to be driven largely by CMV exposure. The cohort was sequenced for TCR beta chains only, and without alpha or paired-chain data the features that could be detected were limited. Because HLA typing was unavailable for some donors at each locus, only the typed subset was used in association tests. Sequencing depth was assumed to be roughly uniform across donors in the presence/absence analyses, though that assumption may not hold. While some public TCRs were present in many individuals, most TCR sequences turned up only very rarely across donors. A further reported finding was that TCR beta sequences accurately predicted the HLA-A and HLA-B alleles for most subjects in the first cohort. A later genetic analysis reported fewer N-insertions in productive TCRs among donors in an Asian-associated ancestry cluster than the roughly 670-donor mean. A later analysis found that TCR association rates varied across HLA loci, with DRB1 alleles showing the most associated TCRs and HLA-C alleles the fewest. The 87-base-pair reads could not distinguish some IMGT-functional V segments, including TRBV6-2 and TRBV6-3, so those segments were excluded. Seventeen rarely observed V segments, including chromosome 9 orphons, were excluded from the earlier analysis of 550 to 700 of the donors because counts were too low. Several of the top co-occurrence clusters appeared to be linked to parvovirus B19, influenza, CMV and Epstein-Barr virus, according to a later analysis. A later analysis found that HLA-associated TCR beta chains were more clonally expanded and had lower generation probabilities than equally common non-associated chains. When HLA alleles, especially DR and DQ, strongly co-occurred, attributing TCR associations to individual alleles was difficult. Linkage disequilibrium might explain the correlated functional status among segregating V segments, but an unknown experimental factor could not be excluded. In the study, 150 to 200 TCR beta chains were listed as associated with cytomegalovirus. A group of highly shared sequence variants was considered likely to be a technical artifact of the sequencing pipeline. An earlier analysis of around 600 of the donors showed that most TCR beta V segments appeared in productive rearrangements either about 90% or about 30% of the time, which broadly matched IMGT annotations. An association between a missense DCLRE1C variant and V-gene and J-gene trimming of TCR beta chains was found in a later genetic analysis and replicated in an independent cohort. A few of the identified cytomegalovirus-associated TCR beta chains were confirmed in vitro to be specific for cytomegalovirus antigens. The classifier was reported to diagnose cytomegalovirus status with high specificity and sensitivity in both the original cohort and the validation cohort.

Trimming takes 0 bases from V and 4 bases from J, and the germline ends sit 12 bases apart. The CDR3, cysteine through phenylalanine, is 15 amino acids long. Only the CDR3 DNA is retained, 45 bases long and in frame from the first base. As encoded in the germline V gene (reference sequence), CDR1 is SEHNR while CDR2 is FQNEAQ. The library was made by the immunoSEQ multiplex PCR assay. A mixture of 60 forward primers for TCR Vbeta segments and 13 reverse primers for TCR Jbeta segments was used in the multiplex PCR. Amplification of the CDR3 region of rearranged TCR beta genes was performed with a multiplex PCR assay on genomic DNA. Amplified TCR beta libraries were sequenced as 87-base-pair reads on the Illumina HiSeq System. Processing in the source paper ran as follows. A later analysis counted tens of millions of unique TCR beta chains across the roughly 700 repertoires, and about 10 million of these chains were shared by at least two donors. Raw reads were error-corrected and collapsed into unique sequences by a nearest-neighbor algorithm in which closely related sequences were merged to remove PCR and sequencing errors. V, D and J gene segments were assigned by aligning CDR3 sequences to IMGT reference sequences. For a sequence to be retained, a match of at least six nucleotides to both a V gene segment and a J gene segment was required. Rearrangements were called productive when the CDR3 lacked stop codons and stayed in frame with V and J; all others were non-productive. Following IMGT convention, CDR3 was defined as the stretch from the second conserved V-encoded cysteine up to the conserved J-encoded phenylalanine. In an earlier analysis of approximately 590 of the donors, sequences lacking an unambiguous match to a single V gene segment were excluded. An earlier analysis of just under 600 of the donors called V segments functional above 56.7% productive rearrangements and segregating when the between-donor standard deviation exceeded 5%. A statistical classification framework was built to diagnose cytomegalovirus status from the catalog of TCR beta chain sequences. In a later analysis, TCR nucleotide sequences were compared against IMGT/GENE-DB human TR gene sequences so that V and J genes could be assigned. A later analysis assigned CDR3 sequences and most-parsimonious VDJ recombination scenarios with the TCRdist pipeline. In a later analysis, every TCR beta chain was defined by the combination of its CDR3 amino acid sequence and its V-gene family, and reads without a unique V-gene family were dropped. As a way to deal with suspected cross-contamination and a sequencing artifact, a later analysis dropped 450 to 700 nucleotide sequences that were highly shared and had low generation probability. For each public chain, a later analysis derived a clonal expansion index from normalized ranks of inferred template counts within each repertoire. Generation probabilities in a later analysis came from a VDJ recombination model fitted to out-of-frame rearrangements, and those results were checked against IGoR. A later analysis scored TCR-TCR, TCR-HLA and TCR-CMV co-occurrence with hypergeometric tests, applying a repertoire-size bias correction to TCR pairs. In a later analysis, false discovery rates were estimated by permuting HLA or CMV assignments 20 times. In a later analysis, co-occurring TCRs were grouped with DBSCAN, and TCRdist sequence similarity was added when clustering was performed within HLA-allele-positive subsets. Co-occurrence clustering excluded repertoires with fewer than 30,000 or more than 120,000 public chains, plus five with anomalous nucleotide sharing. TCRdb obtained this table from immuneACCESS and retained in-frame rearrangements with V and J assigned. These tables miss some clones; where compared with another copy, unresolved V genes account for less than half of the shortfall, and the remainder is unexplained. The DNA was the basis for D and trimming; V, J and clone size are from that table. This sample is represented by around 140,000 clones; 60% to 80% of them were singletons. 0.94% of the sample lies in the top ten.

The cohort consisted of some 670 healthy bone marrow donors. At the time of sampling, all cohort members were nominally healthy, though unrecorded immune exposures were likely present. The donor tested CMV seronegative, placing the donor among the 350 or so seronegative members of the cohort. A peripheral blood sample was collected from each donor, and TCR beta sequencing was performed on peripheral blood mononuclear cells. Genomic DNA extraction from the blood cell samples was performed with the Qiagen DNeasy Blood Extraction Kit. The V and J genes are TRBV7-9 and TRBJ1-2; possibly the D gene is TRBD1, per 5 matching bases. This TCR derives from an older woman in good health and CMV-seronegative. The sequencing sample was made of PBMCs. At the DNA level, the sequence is TGTGCCAGCAGCTTAGCGCCAGGGCTAATCTATGGCTACACCTTC. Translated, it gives CASSLAPGLIYGYTF.